This passage covers 2 T cell receptor beta chains from one sample sequenced in a study of blood T cell repertoires in COVID-19. Generated by immunoSEQ multiplex PCR, the TCRdb table keeps only in-frame clones and is missing some. The data hold approximately 210,000 clones, with 88% observed a single time. The specimen sequenced was PBMCs or T cells enriched from blood (not recorded which). The receptor source for this set is a woman aged 50 to 60 with acute COVID-19.

The chain links TRBV4-2 to TRBJ2-7, with 12 bases matching TRBD2. Germline V gene sequence: CDR1 LGHNA, CDR2 YNFKEQ. The trim removed 0 bases at V and 3 bases at J, leaving 3 bases unmatched. CDR3 length: 16 residues. The CDR3, as DNA: TGTGCCAGCAGCCAAGATCGACTAGCGGGAGTCTACGAGCAGTACTTC. Translation gives CASSQDRLAGVYEQYF.

The chain uses TRBV4-1 and TRBJ2-4; 10 nucleotides line up with TRBD1. V was clipped by 3 bases and J by 6 bases; unmatched bases: 11. CDR3 length: 17 amino acids. Germline-derived CDR1 and CDR2 are MGHRA and YSYEKL. CDR3: CASSHYPGQGTGNIQYF. CDR3 bases: TGCGCCAGCAGCCATTACCCGGGACAGGGGACGGGAAACATTCAGTACTTC.